The source of this T cell receptor (beta chain) is a study of identical twins. General study results and limits: The conclusions drew on cross-sectional statistical analysis instead of tracking the same donors. For cord blood, abundant beta clonotypes had fewer insertions, unlike memory repertoires, which showed none.

This clonotype was observed a handful of times. Its cognate antigen is unknown. Each CDR3 protein gets one entry after TCRdb re-called the 5' RACE reads with MiXCR. The sample comprises 1.5 million to 2 million distinct CDR3 sequences, more than 30% of which are singletons, and more than 0.25% rests with the top ten. Trimming pared 6 bases from V and 3 bases from J, leaving 12 bases between. CDR3 length equals 13 residues. Germline V CDR1 and CDR2: MDHEN, SYDVKM. This TCR came from a newborn girl in good health. The chain recombines TRBV28 with TRBJ2-7; D is unclear. Sequencing was carried out using cord blood. DNA for the CDR3: TGTGCCAGCAGCGTACGAGCGATCTACGAGCAGTACTTC. Translation: CASSVRAIYEQYF. The full variable domain, its missing parts supplied by reference TRBV28 and TRBJ2-7, is DVKVTQSSRYLVKRTGEKVFLECVQDMDHENMFWYRQDPGLGLRLIYFSYDVKMKEKGDIPEGYSVSREKKERFSLILESASTNQTSMYLCASSVRAIYEQYFGPGTRLTVT.